The 14 T cell receptor beta chains given below trace back to one sample, sequenced in a study of blood T cell repertoires in COVID-19. This table comes from immunoSEQ multiplex PCR, and its TCRdb copy is limited to in-frame clones, with some not included. The profile shows more than 200,000 clones, approximately 90% of them singletons. The sequenced sample consisted of peripheral blood. These receptor sequences come from a man aged 30 to 39 with COVID-19, enrolled during active disease.

This chain links TRBV27 with TRBJ2-7; 12 bases map to TRBD1. The CDR3 has 12 residues. Germline lookup yields CDR1 MNHEY and CDR2 SMNVEV (reference sequence). V lost 11 bases to trimming and J lost 6 bases; unmatched junction nucleotides: 5. Written as DNA, the CDR3 is TGTGCCGCTTGGGACAGGGGGCTCGAGCAGTACTTC. This gives the protein CAAWDRGLEQYF.

This rearrangement joins TRBV18 to TRBJ1-5; D is undetermined. The CDR3 extends over 15 amino acids. From germline, CDR1 is KGHSH and CDR2 LQKENI. Trimming shortened V by 2 bases and J by 6 bases, and 14 bases separated the two germline ends. The CDR3 bases are TGTGCCAGCTCACCAACCCAGTTGGGAGGTCAGCCCCAGCATTTT. This gives the protein CASSPTQLGGQPQHF.

The chain joins TRBV19 to TRBJ1-1; D unresolved. The CDR3 is 14 amino acids. The germline gives CDR1 LNHDA, CDR2 SQIVND (reference sequence). Trimming cost V 10 bases and J 1 base, with 16 bases left between them. CDR3 in DNA: TGTGCCACCACCCCCGAGGGATGGAACACTGAAGCTTTCTTT. Protein product: CATTPEGWNTEAFF.

The chain carries TRBV6-6 and TRBJ2-7, with TRBD1 identical over 12 bases. The germline V gene has CDR1 MNHNY and CDR2 SVGAGI (reference sequence). The CDR3 has 15 amino acids. V lost 6 bases to trimming and J lost 4 bases; unmatched junction nucleotides: 7. The CDR3 DNA reads TGTGCCAGCAGATCCGGGACAGGGGGCGAATACGAGCAGTACTTC. Its translation is CASRSGTGGEYEQYF.

This sequence joins TRBV24-1 and TRBJ2-3; D may be TRBD2 (7 bases). This CDR3 spans 15 amino acids. Trimming cost V 3 bases and J 2 bases, with 11 bases left between them. Looked up from germline, CDR1 is KGHDR and CDR2 is SFDVKD. The chain's CDR3 is CATSDEGDYTDTQYF. In DNA form, the CDR3 reads TGTGCCACCAGTGATGAGGGGGACTACACAGATACGCAGTATTTT.

The chain carries TRBV27 and TRBJ1-2; 9 positions agree with TRBD1. The CDR3 totals 15 residues. V shed 4 bases and J 4 bases; nucleotides not matched to a gene: 7. Per germline, CDR1 MNHEY and CDR2 SMNVEV (reference sequence). The CDR3 reads CASSSDRGAFYGYTF. The CDR3 bases are TGTGCCAGCAGTTCCGACAGGGGGGCTTTCTATGGCTACACCTTC.

V and J are TRBV7-3 and TRBJ1-2; TRBD1 might be the D (6 bases). Trimming shortened V by 0 bases and J by 3 bases, and 11 bases separated the two germline ends. CDR1 SGHTA and CDR2 FQGTGA come from the germline V gene. The CDR3 runs to 15 residues. The CDR3 loop is CASSLTGGPDYGYTF. The CDR3 nucleotides are TGTGCCAGCAGCTTAACGGGGGGGCCCGACTATGGCTACACCTTC.

J is TRBJ1-1 and V is TRBV7-8; 7 bases are shared with TRBD1. Germline V gene data show CDR1 as SGHVS and CDR2 as FQNEAQ. The CDR3 contains 16 residues. V shed 2 bases, J shed 5 bases, and the junction held 11 bases outside the gene matches. The CDR3 DNA reads as TGTGCCAGCAGCTTATTGGCGCCAGGGGGGTCGACTGAAGCTTTCTTT. It encodes CASSLLAPGGSTEAFF. Full variable domain (missing parts from reference TRBV7-8 and TRBJ1-1): GAGVSQSPRYKVAKRGQDVALRCDPISGHVSLFWYQQALGQGPEFLTYFQNEAQLDKSGLPSDRFFAERPEGSVSTLKIQRTQQEDSAVYLCASSLLAPGGSTEAFFGQGTRLTVV.

The V and J genes are TRBV5-1 and TRBJ1-1; D is perhaps TRBD1 (6 bases). V gave up 4 bases and J gave up 0 bases, with 16 bases separating them. Germline lookup yields CDR1 SGHRS and CDR2 YFSETQ. The CDR3 totals 16 residues. The CDR3 nucleotides are TGCGCCAGCAGCCAGGGGAGGGGCAGTATGAACACTGAAGCTTTCTTT. Translating gives CASSQGRGSMNTEAFF.

This rearrangement joins TRBV9 to TRBJ1-2; the match to TRBD1 covers 9 bases. Germline assignment: CDR1 SGDLS and CDR2 YYNGEE. The CDR3 loop spans 17 amino acids. V trimming: 4 bases; J trimming: 1 base; junction bases outside the gene matches: 11. CDR3 sequence: CASSITGGPLVNYGYTF. CDR3 DNA: TGTGCCAGCAGCATAACAGGGGGCCCCCTCGTTAACTATGGCTACACCTTC. Complete variable domain (other parts from reference TRBV9 and TRBJ1-2): DSGVTQTPKHLITATGQRVTLRCSPRSGDLSVYWYQQSLDQGLQFLIQYYNGEERAKGNILERFSAQQFPDLHSELNLSSLELGDSALYFCASSITGGPLVNYGYTFGSGTRLTVV.

The chain uses TRBV20-1 and TRBJ1-5; tentatively, D is TRBD1 (6 bases). V shed 3 bases and J shed 7 bases, with 16 bases lying between them. CDR1 and CDR2 (germline): DFQATT, SNEGSKA (reference sequence). The length of the CDR3 is 14 residues. The CDR3 spells CSASQGPGGQPQHF. In DNA form, the CDR3 reads TGCAGTGCTAGTCAGGGGCCGGGGGGACAGCCCCAGCATTTT.

The chain combines TRBV4-3 with TRBJ2-1; the match to TRBD1 covers 10 bases. CDR3 length: 15 amino acids. The germline V gene has CDR1 LGHNA and CDR2 YSLEER. Losses at the gene ends were 8 bases for V and 6 bases for J; bases not matched to a gene: 10. The CDR3 region has the DNA TGCGCCAGCTCCGGGGACAGGGGAGGGCGCAATGAGCAGTTCTTC. Protein: CASSGDRGGRNEQFF.

DNA for the CDR3: TGTGCCAGTAGTTCGCTGGGACAGGGGGCCTGGTTTTACAATGAGCAGTTCTTC. This sequence encodes CASSSLGQGAWFYNEQFF. The V call is TRBV19, the J call TRBJ2-1; 12 nucleotides line up with TRBD1. Trimming cost V 5 bases and J 4 bases; bases outside gene matches: 12. The CDR3 spans 18 residues. Germline loops: CDR1 LNHDA, CDR2 SQIVND (reference sequence).

The genes are TRBV5-1 and TRBJ1-1, with 7 bases aligning to TRBD1. V lost 5 bases and J lost 0; bases outside the gene matches: 7. The germline CDR1 and CDR2 sequences are SGHRS and YFSETQ. The CDR3 covers 15 residues. The CDR3 DNA follows: TGCGCCAGCAGGCGGGGGGGACAGATGAACACTGAAGCTTTCTTT. It specifies CASRRGGQMNTEAFF.